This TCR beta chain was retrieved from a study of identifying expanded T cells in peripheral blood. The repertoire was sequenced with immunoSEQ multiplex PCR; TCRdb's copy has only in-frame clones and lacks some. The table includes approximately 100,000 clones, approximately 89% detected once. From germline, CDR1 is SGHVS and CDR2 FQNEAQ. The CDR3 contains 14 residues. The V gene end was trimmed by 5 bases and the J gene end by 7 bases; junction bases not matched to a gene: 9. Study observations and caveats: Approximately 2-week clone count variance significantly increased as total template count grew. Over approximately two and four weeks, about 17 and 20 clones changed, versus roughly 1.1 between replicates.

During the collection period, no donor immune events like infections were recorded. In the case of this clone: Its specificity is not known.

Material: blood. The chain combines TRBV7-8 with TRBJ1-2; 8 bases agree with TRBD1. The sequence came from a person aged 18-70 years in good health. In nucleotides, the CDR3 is TGTGCCAGCAGCCCATTGACAGGGGATCCTGGCTACACCTTC. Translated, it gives CASSPLTGDPGYTF.